This TCR beta chain was documented in a study of CD8 T cells in ankylosing spondylitis. Whole-study results and caveats: Disease-linked clones proved CD8+ and comparatively uncommon in peripheral blood. Prior literature has documented some motif variants in synovial fluid and blood from reactive arthritis. Clones tied to disease were said to be significantly enriched in matched ankylosing spondylitis synovial fluid. A motif of eight highly homologous TCR beta variants was seen as apparently characteristic of ankylosing spondylitis blood.

This CDR3 has 13 residues. The germline CDR1 and CDR2 sequences are DFQATT and SNEGSKA (reference sequence). Libraries of TCR beta came from quantitative 5'-RACE with molecular barcodes. TCRdb called the 5' RACE reads again in MiXCR, with one record for every CDR3 protein. The table lists more than 400,000 distinct CDR3 sequences, about 5.4% of them singletons, with around 3.5% in the top ten. In the case of this clonotype: What it binds is not known. Possible read error: a much larger clone is one base away.

The chain uses TRBV20-1 and TRBJ2-7; D is ambiguous. Sequences were obtained from blood, either unsorted or a sorted T cell fraction (not recorded which). This TCR derives from a male donor with ankylosing spondylitis. The CDR3 here is CSASRRRRYEQNF. CDR3 sequence (DNA): TGCAGTGCTAGCCGGCGCCGGCGGTACGAGCAGAACTTC.